This TCR beta chain was captured in a study of blood T cell repertoires in COVID-19. Whole-study context: Sites across the United States, Italy and Spain contributed samples from acute and convalescent COVID-19. Sample material is recorded as cDNA or gDNA derived from T cells, B-cell-depleted T cells, or PBMCs.

This CDR3 comprises 15 residues. V was shortened by 0 bases and J by 2 bases, with 14 bases between the two germline ends. CDR1 and CDR2 from the germline V gene are SQVTM and ANQGSEA. As handled by the study authors: It was from reference gene primer amplification that nucleated cell counts were estimated. The assay was immunoSEQ multiplex PCR, and TCRdb's table has in-frame clones only and misses some. V, J and clone size were drawn from that table, and D and trimming were deduced from the DNA. The sample has just over 650,000 clones, about 87% seen once; the top ten hold under 0.3%. The sequenced material came from peripheral blood. The chain carries TRBV29-1 and TRBJ2-7; D is possibly TRBD1 (5 bases). The source of this sequence is a woman under 30 with acute or convalescent COVID-19. Here the CDR3 DNA reads TGCAGCGTTGAAGAAGGGCAGGGTAACGCCTACGAGCAGTACTTC. It yields the protein CSVEEGQGNAYEQYF.